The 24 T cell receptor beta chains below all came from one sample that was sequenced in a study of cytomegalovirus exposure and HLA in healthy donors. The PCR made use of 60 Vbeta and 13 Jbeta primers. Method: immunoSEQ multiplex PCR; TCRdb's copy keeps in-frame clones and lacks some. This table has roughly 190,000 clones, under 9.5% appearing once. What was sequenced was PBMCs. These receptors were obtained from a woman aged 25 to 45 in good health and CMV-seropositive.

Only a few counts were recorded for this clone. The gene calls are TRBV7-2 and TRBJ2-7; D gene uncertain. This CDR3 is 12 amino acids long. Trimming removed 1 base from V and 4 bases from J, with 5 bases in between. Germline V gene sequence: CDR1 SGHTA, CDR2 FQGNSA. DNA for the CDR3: TGTGCCAGCAGCTTAGTAAAATACGAGCAGTACTTC. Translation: CASSLVKYEQYF.

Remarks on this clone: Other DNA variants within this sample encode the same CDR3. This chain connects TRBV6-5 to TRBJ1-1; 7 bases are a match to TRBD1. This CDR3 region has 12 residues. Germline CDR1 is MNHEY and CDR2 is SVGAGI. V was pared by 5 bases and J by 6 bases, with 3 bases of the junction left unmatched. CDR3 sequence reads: CASSPQGAEAFF. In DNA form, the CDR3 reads TGTGCCAGCAGTCCTCAGGGGGCTGAAGCTTTCTTT.

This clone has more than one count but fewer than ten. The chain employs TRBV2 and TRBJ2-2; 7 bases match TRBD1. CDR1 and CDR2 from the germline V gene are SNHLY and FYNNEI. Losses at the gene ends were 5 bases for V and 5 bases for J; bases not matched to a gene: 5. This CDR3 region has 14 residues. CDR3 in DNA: TGTGCCAGCAGTTATGACAGGGCAACCGGGGAGCTGTTTTTT. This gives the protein CASSYDRATGELFF.

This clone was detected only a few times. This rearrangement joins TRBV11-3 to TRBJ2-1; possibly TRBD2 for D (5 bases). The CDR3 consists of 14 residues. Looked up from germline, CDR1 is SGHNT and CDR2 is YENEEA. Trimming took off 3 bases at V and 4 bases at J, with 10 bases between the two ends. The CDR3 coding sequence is TGTGCCAGCAGCTTGGACTTTCAATACAATGAGCAGTTCTTC. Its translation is CASSLDFQYNEQFF. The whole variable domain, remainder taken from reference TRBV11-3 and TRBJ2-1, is EAGVVQSPRYKIIEKKQPVAFWCNPISGHNTLYWYLQNLGQGPELLIRYENEEAVDDSQLPKDRFSAERLKGVDSTLKIQPAELGDSAVYLCASSLDFQYNEQFFGPGTRLTVL.

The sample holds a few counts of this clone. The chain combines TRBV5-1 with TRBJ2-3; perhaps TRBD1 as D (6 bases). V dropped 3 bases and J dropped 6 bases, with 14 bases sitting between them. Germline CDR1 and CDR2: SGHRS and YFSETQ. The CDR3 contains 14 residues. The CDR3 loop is CASSSGQFKDTQYF. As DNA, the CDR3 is TGCGCCAGCAGCTCCGGACAGTTCAAGGATACGCAGTATTTT. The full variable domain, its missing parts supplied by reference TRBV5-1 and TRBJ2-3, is KAGVTQTPRYLIKTRGQQVTLSCSPISGHRSVSWYQQTPGQGLQFLFEYFSETQRNKGNFPGRFSGRQFSNSRSEMNVSTLELGDSALYLCASSSGQFKDTQYFGPGTRLTVL.

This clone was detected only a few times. CDR3 nucleotides: TGCGCCAGCAGCTTGGGACAGACTAACACTGAAGCTTTCTTT. Translation gives CASSLGQTNTEAFF. The J gene is TRBJ1-1, the V gene TRBV5-1; perhaps TRBD1 as D (5 bases). With 0 bases removed from V and 2 bases from J, the gap between germline ends came to 8 bases. This CDR3 region has 14 residues. Germline CDR1 and CDR2: SGHRS and YFSETQ.

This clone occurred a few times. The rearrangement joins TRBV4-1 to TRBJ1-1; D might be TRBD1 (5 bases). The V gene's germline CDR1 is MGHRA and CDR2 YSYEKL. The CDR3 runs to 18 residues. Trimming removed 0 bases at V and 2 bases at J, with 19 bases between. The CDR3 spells CASSQDSRGKLGNTEAFF. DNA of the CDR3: TGCGCCAGCAGCCAAGATTCGCGGGGGAAGTTAGGAAACACTGAAGCTTTCTTT.

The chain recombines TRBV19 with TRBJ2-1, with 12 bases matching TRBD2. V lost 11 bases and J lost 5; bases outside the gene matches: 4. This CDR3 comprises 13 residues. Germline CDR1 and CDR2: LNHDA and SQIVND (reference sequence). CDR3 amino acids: CAGGLAGNNEQFF. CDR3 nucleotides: TGTGCCGGGGGACTAGCGGGTAACAATGAGCAGTTCTTC.

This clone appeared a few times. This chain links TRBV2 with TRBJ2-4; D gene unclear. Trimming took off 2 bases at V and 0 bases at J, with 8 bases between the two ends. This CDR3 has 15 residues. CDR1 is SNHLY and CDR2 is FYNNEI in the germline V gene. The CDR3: CASSELTLAKNIQYF. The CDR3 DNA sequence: TGTGCCAGCAGTGAACTGACACTAGCCAAAAACATTCAGTACTTC.

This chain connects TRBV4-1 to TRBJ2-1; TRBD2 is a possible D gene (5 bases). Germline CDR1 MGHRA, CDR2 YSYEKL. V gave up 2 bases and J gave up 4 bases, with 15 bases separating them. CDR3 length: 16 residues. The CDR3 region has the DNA TGCGCCAGCAGCCAACGAAAGGACTGGCAATACAATGAGCAGTTCTTC. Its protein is CASSQRKDWQYNEQFF.

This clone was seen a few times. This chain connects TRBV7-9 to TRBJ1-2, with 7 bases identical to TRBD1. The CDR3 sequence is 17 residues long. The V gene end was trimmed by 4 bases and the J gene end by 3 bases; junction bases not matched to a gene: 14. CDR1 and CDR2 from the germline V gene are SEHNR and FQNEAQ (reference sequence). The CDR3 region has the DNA TGTGCCAGCAGCTCCCCGGACAGGACTGCGACCCACTATGGCTACACCTTC. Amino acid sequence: CASSSPDRTATHYGYTF. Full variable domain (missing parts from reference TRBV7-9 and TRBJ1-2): DTGVSQNPRHKITKRGQNVTFRCDPISEHNRLYWYRQTLGQGPEFLTYFQNEAQLEKSRLLSDRFSAERPKGSFSTLEIQRTEQGDSAMYLCASSSPDRTATHYGYTFGSGTRLTVV.

CDR3 in DNA: TGCGCCAGCAGCTTAAGACTAGCGGCTAACAATGAGCAGTTCTTC. Translating gives CASSLRLAANNEQFF. The chain couples TRBV5-1 to TRBJ2-1; 9 bases align to TRBD2. This CDR3 has 15 amino acids. V trimming: 2 bases; J trimming: 5 bases; junction bases outside the gene matches: 5. Germline loops: CDR1 SGHRS, CDR2 YFSETQ. Filled out from reference TRBV5-1 and TRBJ2-1, the complete variable domain reads KAGVTQTPRYLIKTRGQQVTLSCSPISGHRSVSWYQQTPGQGLQFLFEYFSETQRNKGNFPGRFSGRQFSNSRSEMNVSTLELGDSALYLCASSLRLAANNEQFFGPGTRLTVL.

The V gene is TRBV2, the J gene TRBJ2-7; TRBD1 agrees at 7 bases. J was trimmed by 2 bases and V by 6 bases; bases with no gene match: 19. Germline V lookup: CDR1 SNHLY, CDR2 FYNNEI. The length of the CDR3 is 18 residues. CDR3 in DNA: TGTGCCAGCAGCGGCTTGGACAGGCGGAAAGAGATTCCCTACGAGCAGTACTTC. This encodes CASSGLDRRKEIPYEQYF.

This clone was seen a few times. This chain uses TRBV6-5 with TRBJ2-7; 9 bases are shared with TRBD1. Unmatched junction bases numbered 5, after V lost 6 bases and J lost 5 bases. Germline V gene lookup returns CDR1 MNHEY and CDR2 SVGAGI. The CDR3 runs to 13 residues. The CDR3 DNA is TGTGCCAGCAGGAGGACAGGGGACCACGAGCAGTACTTC. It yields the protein CASRRTGDHEQYF.

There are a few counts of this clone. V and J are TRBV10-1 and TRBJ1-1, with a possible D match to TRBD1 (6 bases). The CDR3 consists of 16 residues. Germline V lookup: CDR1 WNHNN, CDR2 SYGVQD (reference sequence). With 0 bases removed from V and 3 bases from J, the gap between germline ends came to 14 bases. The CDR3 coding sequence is TGCGCCAGCAGTGAGTCGAGGGGGGGCCGAGACACTGAAGCTTTCTTT. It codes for CASSESRGGRDTEAFF.

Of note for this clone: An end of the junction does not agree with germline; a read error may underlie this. CDR3 amino acids: CASSLDGFPGDTIYF. CDR3 nucleotides: TGCGCCAGCAGCTTGGACGGTTTTCCTGGAGACACCATATATTTT. This rearrangement joins TRBV5-1 to TRBJ1-3; no definite D call. This CDR3 is 15 amino acids long. Germline assignment: CDR1 SGHRS and CDR2 YFSETQ.

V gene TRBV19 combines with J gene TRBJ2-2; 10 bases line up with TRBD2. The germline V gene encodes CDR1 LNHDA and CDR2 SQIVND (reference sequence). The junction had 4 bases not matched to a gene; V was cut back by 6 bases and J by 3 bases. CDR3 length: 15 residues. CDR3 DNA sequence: TGTGCCAGTAGCCCTGGACTAGCGGACACCGGGGAGCTGTTTTTT. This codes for CASSPGLADTGELFF.

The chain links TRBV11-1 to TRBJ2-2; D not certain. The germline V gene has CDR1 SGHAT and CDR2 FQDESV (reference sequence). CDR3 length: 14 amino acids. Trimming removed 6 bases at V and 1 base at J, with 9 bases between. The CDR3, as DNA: TGTGCCAGCAGTCTCGATAGGAACACCGGGGAGCTGTTTTTT. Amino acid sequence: CASSLDRNTGELFF.

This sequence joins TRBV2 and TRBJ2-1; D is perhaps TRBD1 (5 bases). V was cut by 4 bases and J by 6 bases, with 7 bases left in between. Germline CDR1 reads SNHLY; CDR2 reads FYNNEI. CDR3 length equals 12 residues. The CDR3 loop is CASSAQGNEQFF. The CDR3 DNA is TGTGCCAGCAGTGCTCAGGGCAATGAGCAGTTCTTC.

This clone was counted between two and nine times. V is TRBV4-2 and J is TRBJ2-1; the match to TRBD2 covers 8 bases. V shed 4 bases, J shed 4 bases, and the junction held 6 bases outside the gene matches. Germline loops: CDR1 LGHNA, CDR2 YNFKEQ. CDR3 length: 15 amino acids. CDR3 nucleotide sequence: TGTGCCAGCAGCCTTCAGCGGGAGCAATACAATGAGCAGTTCTTC. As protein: CASSLQREQYNEQFF.

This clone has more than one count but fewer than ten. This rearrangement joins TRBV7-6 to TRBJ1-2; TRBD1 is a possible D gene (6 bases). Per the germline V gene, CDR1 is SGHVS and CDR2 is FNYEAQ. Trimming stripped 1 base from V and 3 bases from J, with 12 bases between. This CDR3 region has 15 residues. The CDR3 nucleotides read TGTGCCAGCAGCTTAGTAGCAGGGGATTACTATGGCTACACCTTC. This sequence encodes CASSLVAGDYYGYTF.

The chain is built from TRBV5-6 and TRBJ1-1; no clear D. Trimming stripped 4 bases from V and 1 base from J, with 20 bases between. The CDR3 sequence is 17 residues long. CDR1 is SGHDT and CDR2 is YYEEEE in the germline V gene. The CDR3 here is CASSPGFPVEQNTEAFF. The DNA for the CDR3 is TGTGCCAGCAGCCCGGGTTTTCCGGTGGAGCAGAACACTGAAGCTTTCTTT. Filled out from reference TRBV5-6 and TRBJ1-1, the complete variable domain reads DAGVTQSPTHLIKTRGQQVTLRCSPKSGHDTVSWYQQALGQGPQFIFQYYEEEERQRGNFPDRFSGHQFPNYSSELNVNALLLGDSALYLCASSPGFPVEQNTEAFFGQGTRLTVV.

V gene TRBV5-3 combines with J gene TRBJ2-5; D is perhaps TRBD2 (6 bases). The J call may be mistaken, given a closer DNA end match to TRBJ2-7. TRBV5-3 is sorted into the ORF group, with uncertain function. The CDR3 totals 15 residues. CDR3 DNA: TGTGCCAGAAGCTTGACGGGTGGGAGGTGGTACGAGCAGTACTTC. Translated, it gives CARSLTGGRWYEQYF.

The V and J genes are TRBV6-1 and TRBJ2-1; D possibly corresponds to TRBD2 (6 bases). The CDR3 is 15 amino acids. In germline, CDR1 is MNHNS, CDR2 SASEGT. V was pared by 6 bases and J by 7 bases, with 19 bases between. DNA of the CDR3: TGTGCCAGCAGAGTCCCGGGACTTACGAAGAATGAGCAGTTCTTC. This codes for CASRVPGLTKNEQFF.